The 15 T cell receptor beta chains listed next were all sequenced from one sample in a study of cytotoxic CD8 clonotypes in ibrutinib-treated CLL. Generated by immunoSEQ multiplex PCR, the TCRdb table keeps only in-frame clones and is missing some. In the table there are some 200,000 clones, around 72% of which are singletons. The material sequenced was PBMCs, taken after 24 months of ibrutinib treatment. Source of these receptors: a human donor with chronic lymphocytic leukemia.

J is TRBJ2-3 and V is TRBV30, with D possibly being TRBD2 (6 bases). Trimming removed 5 bases from V and 6 bases from J, with 24 bases in between. This CDR3 is built from 16 residues. Germline loops: CDR1 GTSNPN, CDR2 SVGIG (reference sequence). The CDR3 loop reads CAWRRLLGGVGDTQYF. Here the CDR3 DNA reads TGTGCCTGGCGAAGATTACTGGGAGGAGTCGGGGATACGCAGTATTTT.

This clone has just one count. The chain combines TRBV30 with TRBJ1-4; D is unresolved. The CDR3 length is 13 residues. Per the germline V gene, CDR1 is GTSNPN and CDR2 is SVGIG (reference sequence). Deletions cut 2 bases from V and 0 bases from J, with 4 bases between. The CDR3 loop reads CAWSTSTNEKLFF. CDR3 DNA: TGTGCCTGGAGTACCTCAACTAATGAAAAACTGTTTTTT.

This chain joins TRBV2 and TRBJ2-1; 11 bases are shared with TRBD2. V shed 7 bases, J shed 4 bases, and the junction held 6 bases outside the gene matches. The CDR3 spans 15 residues. From germline, CDR1 is SNHLY and CDR2 FYNNEI. DNA of the CDR3: TGTGCCAGCACTCCGGGACTAGCGGATTACAATGAGCAGTTCTTC. Protein sequence: CASTPGLADYNEQFF.

This clone was seen only a few times. The J gene is TRBJ2-3, the V gene TRBV7-3, with D possibly being TRBD2 (5 bases). Between the trimmed V and J ends, which lost 0 bases and 8 bases, there was a span of 9 bases. The CDR3 is made up of 13 amino acids. Germline V lookup: CDR1 SGHTA, CDR2 FQGTGA. The CDR3 DNA reads TGTGCCAGCAGCTTAACCGGAGGAGTTACGCAGTATTTT. This sequence encodes CASSLTGGVTQYF.

The chain recombines TRBV4-3 with TRBJ1-1, with a possible D match to TRBD1 (5 bases). Per germline, CDR1 LGHNA and CDR2 YSLEER. This CDR3 comprises 15 residues. Trimming removed 1 base from V and 1 base from J, with 10 bases in between. CDR3 sequence reads: CASSQGQPQNTEAFF. CDR3 bases: TGCGCCAGCAGCCAAGGACAGCCACAGAACACTGAAGCTTTCTTT.

This clone was seen more than once but under ten times. The V gene is TRBV7-9, the J gene TRBJ2-4, with D perhaps being TRBD1 or TRBD2 (5 bases each). Per the germline V gene, CDR1 is SEHNR and CDR2 is FQNEAQ (reference sequence). This CDR3 has 17 amino acids. Between the trimmed V and J ends, which lost 4 bases and 3 bases, there was a span of 19 bases. The CDR3: CASSSTSGTSGKNIQYF. The DNA of the CDR3 is TGTGCCAGCAGCTCGACGTCCGGGACCTCCGGCAAAAACATTCAGTACTTC.

This clone was observed a handful of times. The chain joins TRBV5-4 to TRBJ2-7; 11 bases fit TRBD2. Trimming took 3 bases from V and 3 from J; bases not matched to a gene: 5. The germline gives CDR1 SGHNT, CDR2 YYREEE (reference sequence). The CDR3 totals 15 residues. CDR3 protein: CASSSPGLADYEQYF. CDR3 nucleotide sequence: TGTGCCAGCAGCTCGCCGGGACTAGCGGACTACGAGCAGTACTTC.

The J gene is TRBJ1-4, the V gene TRBV4-2; TRBD1 is a possible D gene (5 bases). V was cut by 1 base and J by 5 bases, with 14 bases left in between. Germline V lookup: CDR1 LGHNA, CDR2 YNFKEQ. This CDR3 comprises 16 residues. The CDR3 sequence is CASSQVRGGANEKLFF. The CDR3 nucleotides read TGTGCCAGCAGCCAAGTGAGGGGTGGAGCGAATGAAAAACTGTTTTTT.

This clone appeared a single time. The V call is TRBV15, the J call TRBJ2-7; D is unresolved. The CDR3 has 15 amino acids. Trimming took off 0 bases at V and 1 base at J, with 10 bases between the two ends. In germline, CDR1 is LNHNV, CDR2 YYDKDF (reference sequence). The CDR3 here is CATSRDRAGSYEQYF. The DNA of the CDR3 is TGTGCCACCAGCAGAGATAGGGCCGGATCCTACGAGCAGTACTTC.

The chain links TRBV4-1 to TRBJ2-4; 9 nucleotides line up with TRBD2. CDR1 is MGHRA and CDR2 is YSYEKL in the germline V gene. The J segment lost 0 bases and the V segment lost 0 bases, leaving 12 bases of the junction unmatched. The CDR3 sequence is 20 residues long. Here the CDR3 DNA reads TGCGCCAGCAGCCAAGATCTTACTAGCGGGCAGATGCTAGCCAAAAACATTCAGTACTTC. It is translated as CASSQDLTSGQMLAKNIQYF.

CDR3 protein: CASSQDFRTSGWSSYEQYF. The CDR3 DNA reads as TGCGCCAGCAGCCAAGATTTCAGGACTAGCGGATGGAGCTCCTACGAGCAGTACTTC. V and J are TRBV4-1 and TRBJ2-7, with 10 positions matching TRBD2. The CDR3 is made up of 19 amino acids. V gave up 0 bases and J gave up 0 bases; unmatched junction bases: 11. Germline V gives CDR1 MGHRA, CDR2 YSYEKL.

J is TRBJ1-2 and V is TRBV28, with 12 nucleotides matching TRBD1. This CDR3 is 15 amino acids long. CDR1 is MDHEN and CDR2 is SYDVKM in the germline V gene. J gave up 8 bases and V 5 bases, and 9 bases lay outside the gene matches. This CDR3 is CASSASGTGGRGYTF. The CDR3, as DNA: TGTGCCAGCAGTGCCTCCGGGACAGGGGGCCGAGGCTACACCTTC.

The chain links TRBV7-2 to TRBJ2-7; D possibly matches TRBD1 or TRBD2 (5 bases each). With 4 bases removed from V and 3 bases from J, the gap between germline ends came to 13 bases. Germline loops: CDR1 SGHTA, CDR2 FQGNSA. This CDR3 spans 14 amino acids. CDR3 residues: CASSSRGGLYEQYF. The CDR3 coding sequence is TGTGCCAGCAGCTCGAGGGGTGGGCTCTACGAGCAGTACTTC. Drawing the rest from reference TRBV7-2 and TRBJ2-7, the complete variable domain is GAGVSQSPSNKVTEKGKDVELRCDPISGHTALYWYRQSLGQGLEFLIYFQGNSAPDKSGLPSDRFSAERTGGSVSTLTIQRTQQEDSAVYLCASSSRGGLYEQYFGPGTRLTVT.

J is TRBJ2-5 and V is TRBV9; weak D call: TRBD2 (5 bases). The CDR3 consists of 15 residues. Germline-derived CDR1 and CDR2 are SGDLS and YYNGEE. The V end lost 4 bases, the J end lost 5 bases, and 18 bases lay between the germline ends. This CDR3 is CASSLAGLDGETQYF. CDR3 nucleotide sequence: TGTGCCAGCAGCCTTGCCGGACTCGACGGGGAGACCCAGTACTTC.

The rearrangement uses TRBV18 and TRBJ1-4; D unclear. There are 14 residues in the CDR3. Germline CDR1 is KGHSH and CDR2 is LQKENI. The V end was cut by 1 base, the J end by 8 bases, with 11 bases between. This CDR3 is CASSPRTPEEKLFF. In DNA, the CDR3 is TGTGCCAGCTCACCACGGACGCCGGAAGAAAAACTGTTTTTT.